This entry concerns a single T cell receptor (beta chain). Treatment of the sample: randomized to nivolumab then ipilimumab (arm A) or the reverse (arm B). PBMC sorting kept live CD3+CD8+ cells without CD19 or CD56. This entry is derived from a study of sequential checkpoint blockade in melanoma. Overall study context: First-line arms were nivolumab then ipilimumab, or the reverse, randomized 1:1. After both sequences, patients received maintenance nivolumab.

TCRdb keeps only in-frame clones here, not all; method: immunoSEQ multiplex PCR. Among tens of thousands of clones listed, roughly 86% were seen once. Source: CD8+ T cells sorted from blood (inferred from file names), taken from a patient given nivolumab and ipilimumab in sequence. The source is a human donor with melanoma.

DNA for the CDR3: TGTGCCAGCTCTACGACAAGCGGGCCGGCAGATACGCAGTATTTT. As protein: CASSTTSGPADTQYF. The gene calls are TRBV27 and TRBJ2-3, with D possibly being TRBD2 (6 bases). CDR3 length equals 15 residues. Germline CDR1 and CDR2: MNHEY and SMNVEV (reference sequence). Trimming removed 8 bases at V and 4 bases at J, with 19 bases between.